This is a list of T cell receptor beta chains from one sample in a study of blood T cells in healthy people across ages. TCRdb passed the 5' RACE reads through MiXCR, listing each CDR3 protein once. In the table there are 250,000 to 300,000 distinct CDR3 sequences, 27% of which are singletons. The sample taken for sequencing was blood. The receptors stem from a woman in her 70s in good health. CDR3s include the opening cysteine and the closing phenylalanine or tryptophan. D genes are given only for firm matches. Rows give clone size only sometimes, using once, few, many, or a class for an expanded clone.

J | D | V | size | CDR3 | DNA
TRBJ2-7 | - | TRBV2 | - | CASTVRDNIYEQYF | TGTGCCAGCACGGTCAGAGATAACATCTACGAGCAGTACTTC
TRBJ1-5 | - | TRBV20-1 | - | CSAMEDSNQPQHF | TGCAGTGCTATGGAGGATAGCAATCAGCCCCAGCATTTT
TRBJ2-5 | - | TRBV15 | few | CATSISTAGETQYF | TGTGCCACCAGCATTTCAACCGCGGGGGAGACCCAGTACTTC
TRBJ2-5 | - | TRBV20-1 | - | CSARDHGGGEGETQYF | TGCAGTGCTAGAGATCACGGGGGAGGAGAGGGAGAGACCCAGTACTTC
TRBJ2-7 | - | TRBV20-1 | few | CSARAGQSGYEQYF | TGCAGTGCTCGGGCGGGGCAGTCGGGTTACGAGCAGTACTTC
TRBJ2-1 | - | TRBV9 | few | CASSEAGSSYNEQFF | TGTGCCAGCAGCGAGGCCGGGAGCTCCTACAATGAGCAGTTCTTC
TRBJ2-7 | - | TRBV12-3/TRBV12-4 | - | CASSRNSYEQYF | TGTGCCAGCAGTCGGAATTCCTACGAGCAGTACTTC
TRBJ2-7 | - | TRBV9 | many | CASSVLDWGGEQYF | TGTGCCAGCAGCGTCCTTGATTGGGGAGGCGAGCAGTACTTC
TRBJ2-4 | - | TRBV20-1 | many | CSAGGLNKNIQYF | TGCAGTGCTGGAGGGTTGAACAAAAACATTCAGTACTTC
TRBJ2-1 | TRBD2 | TRBV15 | - | CATSRSGRNNEQFF | TGTGCCACCAGCAGGAGCGGGAGAAATAATGAGCAGTTCTTC
TRBJ2-1 | - | TRBV21-1 | - | CASSKRDALYEQYF | TGTGCCAGCAGCAAGCGGGACGCCCTCTACGAGCAGTACTTT
TRBJ2-5 | TRBD1 | TRBV18 | few | CASSPAQGAETQYF | TGTGCCAGCTCACCGGCACAGGGGGCCGAGACCCAGTACTTC
TRBJ1-1 | - | TRBV7-2 | - | CASRYDTNTEAFF | TGTGCCAGTCGATACGACACCAACACTGAAGCTTTCTTT
TRBJ2-1 | - | TRBV6-1 | many | CASSESVGSSYNEQFF | TGTGCCAGCAGTGAATCGGTGGGGAGTTCCTACAATGAGCAGTTCTTC
TRBJ2-2 | TRBD2 | TRBV20-1 | - | CSARAPGLAAGELFF | TGCAGTGCTAGGGCACCGGGACTAGCGGCCGGGGAGCTGTTTTTT
TRBJ2-7 | - | TRBV28 | once | CASAQGNAYEQYF | TGTGCCAGTGCCCAGGGGAATGCCTACGAGCAGTACTTC
TRBJ2-7 | - | TRBV20-1 | - | CSAPGQSYEQYF | TGCAGTGCACCTGGACAGTCCTACGAGCAGTACTTC
TRBJ1-1 | - | TRBV28 | few | CASSQEVSITEAFF | TGTGCCAGCAGTCAAGAGGTGTCTATCACTGAAGCTTTCTTT
TRBJ1-6 | TRBD1 | TRBV6-6 | - | CASSYSGQSSYNSPLHF | TGTGCCAGCAGTTACTCGGGACAGAGCTCCTATAATTCACCCCTCCACTTT
TRBJ1-1 | - | TRBV7-2 | once | CASSLTPEGTEAFF | TGTGCCAGCAGCTTGACCCCGGAGGGCACTGAAGCTTTCTTT
TRBJ2-7 | TRBD2 | TRBV4-3 | few | CASSRNAGRTYEQYF | TGCGCCAGCAGCCGGAACGCCGGGAGGACCTACGAGCAGTACTTC
TRBJ2-3 | - | TRBV7-2 | few | CASSLARSAIGDTQYF | TGTGCCAGCAGCTTAGCGCGGTCCGCTATAGGAGATACGCAGTATTTT
TRBJ2-1 | TRBD2 | TRBV20-1 | - | CSARGLAGDLEQFF | TGCAGTGCTAGAGGACTAGCGGGAGACCTTGAGCAGTTCTTC
TRBJ2-7 | TRBD2 | TRBV5-1 | - | CASSLGLAKYYEQYF | TGCGCCAGCAGCTTGGGACTAGCAAAATACTACGAGCAGTACTTC
TRBJ2-7 | TRBD1 | TRBV3-1 | few | CASSHWDRPYEQYF | TGTGCCAGCAGCCACTGGGACAGACCATACGAGCAGTACTTC
TRBJ2-3 | - | TRBV20-1 | few | CSARDGGSTDTQYF | TGCAGTGCTAGAGATGGCGGTAGCACAGATACGCAGTATTTT
TRBJ2-1 | - | TRBV7-2 | - | CASTEGRTGREQFF | TGTGCCAGCACCGAGGGACGGACTGGGAGAGAGCAGTTCTTC
TRBJ2-4 | - | TRBV20-1 | - | CSARASLAKNIQYF | TGCAGTGCTAGAGCATCCTTAGCCAAAAACATTCAGTACTTC
TRBJ2-7 | - | TRBV6-5 | - | CASSSGQRSYEQYF | TGTGCCAGCAGTTCAGGGCAGCGTTCCTACGAGCAGTACTTC
TRBJ2-1 | TRBD2 | TRBV6-5 | - | CASTSMLAGGGSEQFF | TGTGCCAGCACTTCCATGCTAGCGGGAGGGGGTAGCGAGCAGTTCTTC
TRBJ2-6 | - | TRBV16 | - | CASSPETPGPLTLISGANVLTF | TGTGCCAGCAGCCCCGAGACTCCGGGACCGTTAACTTTAATTTCTGGGGCCAACGTCCTGACTTTC
TRBJ2-1 | TRBD2 | TRBV20-1 | - | CSARDLLTSGGDSSYNEQFF | TGCAGTGCTAGAGACCTCCTGACTAGCGGGGGGGATAGCTCCTACAATGAGCAGTTCTTC